These 10 T cell receptor beta chains were all obtained from the same sample, sequenced in a study of blood T cell repertoires in COVID-19. Measured with immunoSEQ multiplex PCR; TCRdb has only the in-frame clones, and not every one. The sample consists of around 100,000 clones, roughly nine tenths of them appearing once. Sequencing was done on a sample of peripheral blood. These receptors were taken from a man aged 45-65 years with acute or convalescent COVID-19.

The CDR3 sequence: CASSLKGLNSPLHF. CDR3 in DNA: TGTGCCAGCAGCTTGAAGGGGTTGAATTCACCCCTCCACTTT. The chain is built from TRBV5-8 and TRBJ1-6, with D maybe TRBD1 (5 bases). This CDR3 has 14 residues. V was shortened by 1 base and J by 7 bases, with 9 bases between the two germline ends. Germline V gives CDR1 SGHTS, CDR2 YDEGEE.

The gene calls are TRBV7-2 and TRBJ2-2; tentatively, D is TRBD1 (6 bases). The germline V and J ends were trimmed by 4 bases and 4 bases, with 13 bases remaining between them. Germline loops: CDR1 SGHTA, CDR2 FQGNSA. The CDR3 contains 15 residues. In DNA form, the CDR3 reads TGTGCCAGCAGCTCCCAGGGACATCTCACCGGGGAGCTGTTTTTT. Amino acids: CASSSQGHLTGELFF.

About this clone: Germline and junction disagree at one end, which may indicate a read error. The sample holds other DNA sequences that translate to the same CDR3. The chain combines TRBV5-8 with TRBJ2-1; 9 nucleotides align to TRBD1. CDR1 is SGHTS and CDR2 is YDEGEE in the germline V gene. The CDR3 extends over 15 amino acids. CDR3 sequence (DNA): TGTGCCAGCAGCTGGGGGACAGGGTTTATCGATGAACAGTTCTTC. It specifies CASSWGTGFIDEQFF. The full variable domain, rest sourced from reference TRBV5-8 and TRBJ2-1, is EAGVTQSPTHLIKTRGQQATLRCSPISGHTSVYWYQQALGLGLQFLLWYDEGEERNRGNFPPRFSGRQFPNYSSELNVNALELEDSALYLCASSWGTGFIDEQFFGPGTRLTVL.

The chain couples TRBV4-3 to TRBJ1-4, with no clear D. Trimming cost V 1 base and J 5 bases, with 11 bases left between them. Per the germline V gene, CDR1 is LGHNA and CDR2 is YSLEER. The CDR3 consists of 15 residues. CDR3 region: CASSQVPVSNEKLFF. The CDR3 bases are TGCGCCAGCAGCCAAGTGCCCGTAAGCAATGAAAAACTGTTTTTT.

The gene calls are TRBV2 and TRBJ2-5, with 7 bases aligning to TRBD2. CDR3 length: 13 amino acids. Germline assignment: CDR1 SNHLY and CDR2 FYNNEI. V dropped 8 bases and J dropped 4; count of bases not matched to a gene: 7. The CDR3 loop is CASGYPGGETQYF. As DNA, the CDR3 is TGTGCCAGCGGTTATCCGGGGGGAGAGACCCAGTACTTC.

Here the CDR3 DNA reads TGCGCCACCTCCGCGGGGACAGGGCTTGCTGGCGGGGAGCTGTTTTTT. Amino acids: CATSAGTGLAGGELFF. The chain has TRBV5-1 and TRBJ2-2; TRBD1 agrees at 9 bases. From germline, CDR1 is SGHRS and CDR2 YFSETQ. V was pared by 9 bases and J by 7 bases, with 16 bases of the junction left unmatched. The CDR3 contains 16 residues.

The chain combines TRBV28 with TRBJ2-7; TRBD1 matches at 7 bases. The CDR3 contains 16 residues. V shed 6 bases and J 4 bases; nucleotides not matched to a gene: 15. Germline CDR1 and CDR2: MDHEN and SYDVKM. The CDR3 DNA reads as TGTGCCAGCAGCGTCTCGGACAGGCCCAAGCAATACGAGCAGTACTTC. Protein sequence: CASSVSDRPKQYEQYF.

This rearrangement joins TRBV28 to TRBJ1-2; TRBD1 aligns across 9 bases. The CDR3 spans 14 residues. Germline CDR1 MDHEN, CDR2 SYDVKM. J lost 3 bases, V lost 5 bases, and 4 bases had no gene match. CDR3 coding DNA: TGTGCCAGCAGTCACAGGGGGCTTGACTATGGCTACACCTTC. Its protein is CASSHRGLDYGYTF.

J is TRBJ1-4 and V is TRBV7-9, with D perhaps matching TRBD1 (5 bases). The CDR3 totals 15 residues. Germline values: CDR1 SEHNR, CDR2 FQNEAQ (reference sequence). V lost 5 bases and J lost 8, with 18 bases in between. For the CDR3, the DNA is TGTGCCAGCAGCCCTGGACGGTCCGGGGGGGAAAAACTGTTTTTT. It translates to CASSPGRSGGEKLFF.

The gene calls are TRBV10-2 and TRBJ1-2; D gene unclear. Between the trimmed V and J ends, which lost 3 bases and 5 bases, there was a span of 10 bases. Germline CDR1 and CDR2: WSHSY and SAAADI. The CDR3 is 13 residues long. This chain's CDR3 is CASSDPGGYGYTF. The CDR3 nucleotides read TGCGCCAGCAGTGACCCGGGAGGTTATGGCTACACCTTC.